The source of this TCR beta chain is a study of T cells after yellow fever vaccination. Via MiXCR, TCRdb re-called the 5' RACE reads, giving one row per CDR3 protein. Here the sample spans about 320,000 distinct CDR3 sequences, approximately 11% being singletons. CDR3 size: 13 residues. Looked up from germline, CDR1 is LGHNA and CDR2 is YSLEER. Trimming shortened V by 0 bases and J by 2 bases, and 2 bases separated the two germline ends. The specimen comprised CD4+ T cells sorted from PBMCs, sampled 45 days after the yellow fever booster vaccination. The chain employs TRBV4-3 and TRBJ2-1; D is undetermined. The source is a young man who received the YFV17D yellow fever vaccine. CDR3 sequence reads: CASSQEAYNEQFF. In DNA form, the CDR3 reads TGCGCCAGCAGCCAAGAGGCCTACAATGAGCAGTTCTTC.